Shown below are 15 T cell receptor beta chains from a single sample sequenced in a study of cytomegalovirus exposure and HLA in healthy donors. Use of 60 Vbeta and 13 Jbeta primers characterized the PCR. The assay was immunoSEQ multiplex PCR, and TCRdb's table has in-frame clones only and misses some. The sample yields 120,000 to 150,000 clones, roughly 79% seen once. Sample: PBMCs. The receptors originated from a woman aged 25 to 39 in good health and CMV-seronegative.

This sequence joins TRBV2 and TRBJ2-7; tentative D call: TRBD2 (6 bases). V lost 7 bases to trimming and J lost 0 bases, with 7 bases between them. This CDR3 contains 12 residues. Germline V CDR1 and CDR2: SNHLY, FYNNEI. The CDR3 region is CASTGVSYEQYF. Here the CDR3 DNA reads TGTGCCAGCACGGGGGTCTCCTACGAGCAGTACTTC.

This clone was observed once. The genes are TRBV6-5 and TRBJ1-2; 7 bases are a match to TRBD1. The CDR3 has 15 residues. Germline lookup yields CDR1 MNHEY and CDR2 SVGAGI. V lost 0 bases and J lost 2; bases outside the gene matches: 3. The CDR3 loop is CASSYSKGANYGYTF. In nucleotides, the CDR3 is TGTGCCAGCAGTTACTCGAAGGGGGCGAACTATGGCTACACCTTC.

The rearrangement uses TRBV5-4 and TRBJ1-1; 9 nucleotides match TRBD1. V trimming: 3 bases; J trimming: 0 bases; junction bases outside the gene matches: 15. Germline CDR1 and CDR2: SGHNT and YYREEE (reference sequence). The CDR3 is made up of 19 amino acids. The CDR3 sequence: CASSWSPGTGFSLNTEAFF. The CDR3 coding sequence is TGTGCCAGCAGCTGGAGTCCCGGGACAGGGTTTTCCTTGAACACTGAAGCTTTCTTT.

The chain is built from TRBV2 and TRBJ2-7, with 8 bases identical to TRBD2. J lost 2 bases, V lost 7 bases, and 7 bases had no gene match. This CDR3 has 14 amino acids. Germline V gives CDR1 SNHLY, CDR2 FYNNEI. CDR3 residues: CASTPGLETYEQYF. The CDR3 DNA sequence: TGTGCCAGCACACCGGGACTAGAAACCTACGAGCAGTACTTC.

This clone was seen just once. J is TRBJ1-1 and V is TRBV6-5; D is unclear. Germline V gives CDR1 MNHEY, CDR2 SVGAGI. The CDR3 sequence is 14 residues long. The V and J ends lost 2 bases and 0 bases respectively, with 7 bases between them. CDR3 coding DNA: TGTGCCAGCAGTTACCCAGGCATGAACACTGAAGCTTTCTTT. The encoded protein is CASSYPGMNTEAFF.

The chain combines TRBV6-1 with TRBJ1-1, with no clear D. This CDR3 contains 15 residues. Germline V CDR1 and CDR2: MNHNS, SASEGT. Trimming cost V 4 bases and J 3 bases, with 15 bases left between them. The CDR3 coding sequence is TGTGCCAGCAGTGCCAAGACATCTCCGGACACTGAAGCTTTCTTT. It encodes CASSAKTSPDTEAFF.

The chain uses TRBV6-5 and TRBJ1-1; possible D gene TRBD1, 6 bases. Trimming took off 6 bases at V and 4 bases at J, with 12 bases between the two ends. The CDR3 has 13 residues. Looked up from germline, CDR1 is MNHEY and CDR2 is SVGAGI. The DNA for the CDR3 is TGTGCCAGCAGCCCTACAGGGAGCACTGAAGCTTTCTTT. Amino acids: CASSPTGSTEAFF.

The chain combines TRBV4-3 with TRBJ1-5; D perhaps matches TRBD1 (5 bases). Trimming shortened V by 0 bases and J by 7 bases, and 10 bases separated the two germline ends. Germline CDR1 reads LGHNA; CDR2 reads YSLEER. The CDR3 runs 14 residues. The CDR3 DNA reads as TGCGCCAGCAGCCAAGATGTAGGGGTACAGCCCCAGCATTTT. This translates into CASSQDVGVQPQHF.

V is TRBV5-1 and J is TRBJ1-1; D uncertain. This CDR3 is 14 amino acids long. The V end was cut by 4 bases, the J end by 3 bases, with 13 bases between. The germline V gene encodes CDR1 SGHRS and CDR2 YFSETQ. In DNA form, the CDR3 reads TGCGCCAGCAGCCGGGGAGGTATGGACACTGAAGCTTTCTTT. Translated, it gives CASSRGGMDTEAFF.

The chain recombines TRBV5-4 with TRBJ1-2, with 9 bases aligning to TRBD1. The CDR3 runs to 15 residues. With 3 bases clipped from V and 5 bases from J, the junction kept 8 bases outside the gene matches. Germline V lookup: CDR1 SGHNT, CDR2 YYREEE (reference sequence). The CDR3 region is CASSSQDRGLYGYTF. In DNA form, the CDR3 reads TGTGCCAGCAGCTCCCAGGACAGGGGCCTTTATGGCTACACCTTC.

The chain recombines TRBV6-6 with TRBJ1-6; D might be TRBD1 (5 bases). Between the trimmed V and J ends, which lost 5 bases and 4 bases, there was a span of 12 bases. Germline V gene lookup returns CDR1 MNHNY and CDR2 SVGAGI (reference sequence). This CDR3 is 15 amino acids long. The chain's CDR3 is CASSRDRGYNSPLHF. In nucleotides, the CDR3 is TGTGCCAGCAGTCGCGACAGAGGATATAATTCACCCCTCCACTTT.

V is TRBV7-6 and J is TRBJ1-1; 11 bases line up with TRBD1. J gave up 1 base and V 3 bases, and 7 bases lay outside the gene matches. Per germline, CDR1 SGHVS and CDR2 FNYEAQ. The CDR3 extends over 17 amino acids. The CDR3 spells CASSFYGQGAKNTEAFF. CDR3 bases: TGTGCCAGCAGCTTCTATGGACAGGGGGCGAAGAACACTGAAGCTTTCTTT.

This clone has only one observation. This chain connects TRBV27 to TRBJ2-7; weak D call: TRBD1 (5 bases). Germline loops: CDR1 MNHEY, CDR2 SMNVEV (reference sequence). This CDR3 is 13 amino acids long. Deletions cut 2 bases from V and 4 bases from J, with 9 bases between. The CDR3 DNA reads TGTGCCAGCAGTTTAACCCAGGGTTACGAGCAGTACTTC. Amino acids: CASSLTQGYEQYF.

This clone appeared a single time. The J gene is TRBJ1-2, the V gene TRBV5-1, with a tentative D call TRBD1 (6 bases). Trimming took off 4 bases at V and 7 bases at J, with 14 bases between the two ends. Germline V gene sequence: CDR1 SGHRS, CDR2 YFSETQ. CDR3 size: 13 residues. The CDR3 sequence: CASSLTGPSGYTF. In nucleotides, the CDR3 is TGCGCCAGCAGCCTGACAGGACCGAGTGGCTACACCTTC.

In this sample, this clone turned up once. The V gene is TRBV28, the J gene TRBJ2-5; weak D call: TRBD2 (5 bases). The CDR3 totals 12 residues. Germline assignment: CDR1 MDHEN and CDR2 SYDVKM. V lost 10 bases and J 5 bases, leaving 14 bases between the germline ends. The CDR3 DNA reads TGTGCCACCATTCGGCCGGGGGAGACCCAGTACTTC. Its translation is CATIRPGETQYF.